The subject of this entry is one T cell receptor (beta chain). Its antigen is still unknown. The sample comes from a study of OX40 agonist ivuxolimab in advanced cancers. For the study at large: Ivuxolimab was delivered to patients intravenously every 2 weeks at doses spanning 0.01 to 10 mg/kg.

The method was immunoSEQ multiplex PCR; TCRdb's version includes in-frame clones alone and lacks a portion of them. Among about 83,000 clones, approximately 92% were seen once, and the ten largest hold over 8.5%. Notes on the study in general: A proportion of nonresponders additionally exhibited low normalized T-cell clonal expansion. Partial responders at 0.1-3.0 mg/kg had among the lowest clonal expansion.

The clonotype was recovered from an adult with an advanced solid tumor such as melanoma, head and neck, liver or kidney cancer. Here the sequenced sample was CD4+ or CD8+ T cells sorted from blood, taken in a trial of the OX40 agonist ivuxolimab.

The CDR3 bases are TGTGCCAGCAGCCCTCTCGGGACAGGGATGGACACTGAAGCTTTCTTT. This codes for CASSPLGTGMDTEAFF. This rearrangement joins TRBV7-9 to TRBJ1-1; 9 bases are a match to TRBD1. J lost 3 bases, V lost 5 bases, and 10 bases had no gene match. This CDR3 is built from 16 residues. Germline CDR1 SEHNR, CDR2 FQNEAQ (reference sequence). The full variable domain, with the rest looked up from reference TRBV7-9 and TRBJ1-1, is DTGVSQNPRHKITKRGQNVTFRCDPISEHNRLYWYRQTLGQGPEFLTYFQNEAQLEKSRLLSDRFSAERPKGSFSTLEIQRTEQGDSAMYLCASSPLGTGMDTEAFFGQGTRLTVV.